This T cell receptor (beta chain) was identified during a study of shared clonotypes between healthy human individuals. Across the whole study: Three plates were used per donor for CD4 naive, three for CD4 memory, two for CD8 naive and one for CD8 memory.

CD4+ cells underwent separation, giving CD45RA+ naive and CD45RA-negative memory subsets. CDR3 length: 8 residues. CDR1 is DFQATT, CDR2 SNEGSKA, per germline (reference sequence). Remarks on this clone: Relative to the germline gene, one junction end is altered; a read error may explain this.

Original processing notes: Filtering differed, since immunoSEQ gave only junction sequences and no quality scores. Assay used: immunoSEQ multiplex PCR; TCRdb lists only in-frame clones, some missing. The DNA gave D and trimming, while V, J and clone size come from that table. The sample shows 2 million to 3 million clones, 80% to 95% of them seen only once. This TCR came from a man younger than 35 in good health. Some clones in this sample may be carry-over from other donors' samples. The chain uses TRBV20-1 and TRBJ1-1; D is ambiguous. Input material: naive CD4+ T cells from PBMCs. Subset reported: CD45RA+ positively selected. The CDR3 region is CSARSEIF. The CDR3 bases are TGCAGTGCTAGGAGCGAAATTTTT.